The 10 T cell receptor beta chains below all came from one sample that was sequenced in a study of T cells in Graves' hyperthyroidism and ophthalmopathy. RNA transcripts gave rise to amplified TCR beta CDR3 regions. In the first-round RT-PCR of the TCR CDR3, the HTBI primer set was used. TCRdb fed the multiplex PCR reads into MiXCR, producing one record per CDR3 protein. This table has some 510,000 distinct CDR3 sequences, roughly 20% appearing once. The material sequenced was blood. Receptors originate from a man aged 18 to 35 with Graves' hyperthyroidism.

This clonotype was counted ten times or more. This chain links TRBV12-3 or TRBV12-4 with TRBJ2-7; maybe TRBD2 (6 bases). The V and J ends lost 3 bases and 5 bases respectively, with 11 bases between them. There are 13 residues in the CDR3. The CDR3 DNA reads TGTGCCAGCAGTTTGACCAGGAGGGACGAGCAGTACTTC. Translating gives CASSLTRRDEQYF.

The rearrangement links TRBV5-1 to TRBJ1-1; D may be TRBD1 (5 bases). CDR1 SGHRS and CDR2 YFSETQ come from the germline V gene. With 4 bases removed from V and 8 bases from J, the gap between germline ends came to 27 bases. The CDR3 covers 17 residues. The CDR3 here is CASSLPSGGTARGEAFF. The CDR3 DNA is TGCGCCAGCAGCCTCCCAAGCGGGGGAACGGCCCGTGGGGAAGCTTTCTTT.

With respect to this clonotype: Just one base apart from a much larger clone, this may be a read error. The gene calls are TRBV10-3 and TRBJ2-7; TRBD1 might be the D (6 bases). Germline V gene data show CDR1 as ENHRY and CDR2 as SYGVKD. The CDR3 is made up of 15 amino acids. CDR3 amino acids: CAISGSGDQSHEHYF. The CDR3 bases are TGTGCCATCAGCGGGTCAGGGGACCAGAGCCACGAGCATTACTTC.

The chain recombines TRBV20-1 with TRBJ2-7, with D perhaps being TRBD1 or TRBD2 (5 bases each). Germline V gene data show CDR1 as DFQATT and CDR2 as SNEGSKA (reference sequence). CDR3 size: 20 residues. V shed 0 bases and J shed 4 bases, with 31 bases lying between them. The CDR3: CSARDFRGKGDSHPRYEQYF. The DNA of the CDR3 is TGCAGTGCTAGAGATTTCCGGGGAAAGGGAGACAGTCATCCCCGATACGAGCAGTACTTC.

The chain uses TRBV28 and TRBJ2-2; D unclear. In germline, CDR1 is MDHEN, CDR2 SYDVKM. V lost 2 bases to trimming and J lost 3 bases, with 7 bases between them. The length of the CDR3 is 14 residues. CDR3 bases: TGTGCCAGCAGTTTAGTGGCAGACACCGGGGAGCTGTTTTTT. Amino acids: CASSLVADTGELFF.

There are a few counts of this clonotype. V gene TRBV3-1 combines with J gene TRBJ1-5; no clear D gene. The CDR3 has 14 amino acids. V was shortened by 3 bases and J by 3 bases, with 9 bases between the two germline ends. CDR1 is LGHDT and CDR2 is YNNKEL in the germline V gene (reference sequence). CDR3 residues: CASSHREDNQPQHF. The CDR3 DNA reads as TGTGCCAGCAGCCACCGGGAAGACAATCAGCCCCAGCATTTT.

There are many counts of this clonotype. The chain joins TRBV6-1 to TRBJ1-5; D ambiguous. Between the trimmed V and J ends, which lost 2 bases and 5 bases, there was a span of 7 bases. The CDR3 is made up of 13 amino acids. In germline, CDR1 is MNHNS, CDR2 SASEGT. The CDR3 nucleotides are TGTGCCAGCAGTGAATACGTAGATCAGCCCCAGCATTTT. Residues: CASSEYVDQPQHF.

Only a few counts were recorded for this clonotype. This rearrangement joins TRBV4-1 to TRBJ2-7; either TRBD1 or TRBD2 may fit D (5 bases each). Trimming left V 0 bases short and J 4 bases short, with 13 bases between. The germline V gene has CDR1 MGHRA and CDR2 YSYEKL. The CDR3 contains 15 residues. CDR3 sequence reads: CASSQDAGTGYEQYF. The CDR3 DNA reads TGCGCCAGCAGCCAAGATGCTGGGACCGGTTACGAGCAGTACTTC.

The J gene is TRBJ2-7, the V gene TRBV19; a weak D match, TRBD2 (6 bases). CDR1 is LNHDA, CDR2 SQIVND, per germline (reference sequence). V was pared by 4 bases and J by 6 bases, with 16 bases between. CDR3 length: 14 amino acids. Written as DNA, the CDR3 is TGTGCCAGTAGTACCCGGGACTCCCGATCCGAGCAGTACTTC. It codes for CASSTRDSRSEQYF.

The chain recombines TRBV30 with TRBJ1-2; tentatively, D is TRBD1 (6 bases). Trimming took 5 bases from V and 4 from J, leaving 14 bases between them. Germline assignment: CDR1 GTSNPN and CDR2 SVGIG (reference sequence). The CDR3 has 13 residues. CDR3 coding DNA: TGTGCCTGGGCACAGGGTGCCATCTATGGCTACACCTTC. It is translated as CAWAQGAIYGYTF. The whole variable domain, filled in from reference TRBV30 and TRBJ1-2, reads SQTIHQWPATLVQPVGSPLSLECTVEGTSNPNLYWYRQAAGRGLQLLFYSVGIGQISSEVPQNLSASRPQDRQFILSSKKLLLSDSGFYLCAWAQGAIYGYTFGSGTRLTVV.